The 32 T cell receptor beta chains in this list originate from one sample, sequenced in a study of blood T cell repertoires in COVID-19. Profiling relied on immunoSEQ multiplex PCR, and the TCRdb table lists in-frame clones only, not all of them. Among about 150,000 clones listed, about 79% were seen once. The material sequenced was peripheral blood. The receptor source for this set is an elderly woman with acute or convalescent COVID-19.

The V gene is TRBV30, the J gene TRBJ1-2; the D is unclear. CDR3 length: 14 residues. V dropped 4 bases and J dropped 4 bases, with 16 bases sitting between them. Germline lookup yields CDR1 GTSNPN and CDR2 SVGIG (reference sequence). The CDR3 reads CAWTPREDTYGYTF. The CDR3 DNA sequence: TGTGCCTGGACACCCCGGGAAGACACCTATGGCTACACCTTC.

The CDR3 bases are TGTGCCAGCAGTGAAGACCGGGGCACTGAAGCTTTCTTT. Encoded protein: CASSEDRGTEAFF. V gene TRBV2 combines with J gene TRBJ1-1, with D hard to call. V was trimmed by 1 base and J by 4 bases, leaving 7 bases between them. This CDR3 contains 13 residues. Germline V gene data show CDR1 as SNHLY and CDR2 as FYNNEI.

This sequence joins TRBV12-3 or TRBV12-4 and TRBJ1-5; no clear D. The CDR3 has 13 amino acids. V gave up 7 bases and J gave up 0 bases, with 7 bases separating them. CDR3 sequence reads: CASTVYSNQPQHF. The CDR3 nucleotides are TGTGCCAGCACTGTCTATAGCAATCAGCCCCAGCATTTT.

V is TRBV18 and J is TRBJ2-3; 7 bases are a match to TRBD2. The CDR3 has 15 amino acids. V trimming: 2 bases; J trimming: 0 bases; junction bases outside the gene matches: 2. In germline, CDR1 is KGHSH, CDR2 LQKENI. As DNA, the CDR3 is TGTGCCAGCTCACCATTTAGCGGGAGCACAGATACGCAGTATTTT. This sequence encodes CASSPFSGSTDTQYF. The full variable domain, in which reference TRBV18 and TRBJ2-3 provide the parts outside the CDR3, is NAGVMQNPRHLVRRRGQEARLRCSPMKGHSHVYWYRQLPEEGLKFMVYLQKENIIDESGMPKERFSAEFPKEGPSILRIQQVVRGDSAAYFCASSPFSGSTDTQYFGPGTRLTVL.

This clone was picked up one time. Germline is not matched at one junction end, which may reflect a read error. The chain employs TRBV5-1 and TRBJ2-7; D is unresolved. The CDR3 has 11 amino acids. Germline assignment: CDR1 SGHRS and CDR2 YFSETQ. CDR3 loop: CASSLDYEVWF. The CDR3 DNA follows: TGCGCCAGCAGCTTGGACTATGAGGTTTGGTTC.

The chain is built from TRBV7-8 and TRBJ2-7; 7 nucleotides line up with TRBD1. CDR1 is SGHVS, CDR2 FQNEAQ, per germline. The CDR3 runs 14 residues. V dropped 5 bases and J dropped 3; count of bases not matched to a gene: 7. In DNA form, the CDR3 reads TGTGCCAGCAGCACAAAACGGGACAGCTACGAGCAGTACTTC. It translates to CASSTKRDSYEQYF.

The sample holds a few counts of this clone. The chain combines TRBV6-5 with TRBJ2-7; TRBD1 agrees at 7 bases. V was clipped by 5 bases and J by 5 bases; unmatched bases: 9. Germline V CDR1 and CDR2: MNHEY, SVGAGI. This CDR3 contains 14 residues. CDR3 nucleotides: TGTGCCAGCAGTCCCTTGAACAGGGGTGACGAGCAGTACTTC. Translation: CASSPLNRGDEQYF.

In its sample, this clone was seen a few times. The CDR3 is CASSGGARGPRGSALHF. CDR3 DNA sequence: TGTGCCAGCAGCGGGGGCGCTCGTGGGCCTCGAGGATCGGCCCTCCACTTT. The chain recombines TRBV5-5 with TRBJ1-6; D perhaps matches TRBD1 (6 bases). Germline values: CDR1 SGHKS, CDR2 YYEKEE (reference sequence). The CDR3 runs to 17 residues. The V gene lost 4 bases and the J gene lost 14 bases, with 28 bases spanning the gap.

The rearrangement joins TRBV19 to TRBJ2-5; no clear D gene. The CDR3 loop spans 14 amino acids. Trimming removed 5 bases from V and 3 bases from J, with 13 bases in between. Germline V CDR1 and CDR2: LNHDA, SQIVND (reference sequence). The CDR3 region is CASSDTRTKETQYF. The CDR3 DNA follows: TGTGCCAGTAGTGATACCCGAACAAAAGAGACCCAGTACTTC.

The chain joins TRBV5-8 to TRBJ1-4; unclear D gene. V gave up 4 bases and J gave up 2 bases, with 9 bases separating them. CDR3 length equals 14 residues. CDR1 and CDR2 from the germline V gene are SGHTS and YDEGEE. The CDR3 protein is CASSRGWTNEKLFF. DNA for the CDR3: TGTGCCAGCAGCCGCGGGTGGACTAATGAAAAACTGTTTTTT.

The chain combines TRBV5-1 with TRBJ2-2; the match to TRBD1 covers 8 bases. CDR3 length: 15 amino acids. Germline V gives CDR1 SGHRS, CDR2 YFSETQ. V lost 4 bases, J lost 0 bases, and 2 bases stayed unmatched. CDR3 DNA sequence: TGCGCCAGCAGCAAGGGACAGGCGAACACCGGGGAGCTGTTTTTT. Translated, it gives CASSKGQANTGELFF.

The J gene is TRBJ2-7, the V gene TRBV4-1; 10 bases align to TRBD2. The junction had 6 bases not matched to a gene; V was cut back by 2 bases and J by 2 bases. Germline CDR1 and CDR2: MGHRA and YSYEKL. This CDR3 spans 16 amino acids. The CDR3 sequence is CASSQLTSGSTYEQYF. The CDR3 nucleotides read TGCGCCAGCAGCCAACTGACTAGCGGGTCTACCTACGAGCAGTACTTC.

V gene TRBV10-3 combines with J gene TRBJ1-1; the D gene is possibly TRBD1 (6 bases). Per germline, CDR1 ENHRY and CDR2 SYGVKD. V lost 7 bases to trimming and J lost 1 base, with 19 bases between them. This CDR3 is built from 16 residues. As DNA, the CDR3 is TGTGCCATCACCACGTCGATGTACAGGGCGAACACTGAAGCTTTCTTT. Amino acid sequence: CAITTSMYRANTEAFF.

This clone was recorded once. The gene calls are TRBV18 and TRBJ1-1; D may be TRBD1 (6 bases). The CDR3 is 14 amino acids. CDR1 KGHSH and CDR2 LQKENI come from the germline V gene. The V end lost 3 bases, the J end lost 4 bases, and 12 bases lay between the germline ends. The CDR3: CASSPPTGTTEAFF. The CDR3 nucleotides are TGTGCCAGCTCACCGCCTACAGGGACCACTGAAGCTTTCTTT. The whole variable domain, filled in from reference TRBV18 and TRBJ1-1, reads NAGVMQNPRHLVRRRGQEARLRCSPMKGHSHVYWYRQLPEEGLKFMVYLQKENIIDESGMPKERFSAEFPKEGPSILRIQQVVRGDSAAYFCASSPPTGTTEAFFGQGTRLTVV.

This clone was counted only a few times. This chain joins TRBV7-9 and TRBJ1-2; no reliable D call. The V end lost 1 base, the J end lost 4 bases, and 7 bases lay between the germline ends. Germline V gives CDR1 SEHNR, CDR2 FQNEAQ (reference sequence). This CDR3 contains 13 residues. CDR3 sequence: CASSLEQTYGYTF. As DNA, the CDR3 is TGTGCCAGCAGCTTAGAACAGACCTATGGCTACACCTTC. Supplemented by reference TRBV7-9 and TRBJ1-2, the full variable domain reads DTGVSQNPRHKITKRGQNVTFRCDPISEHNRLYWYRQTLGQGPEFLTYFQNEAQLEKSRLLSDRFSAERPKGSFSTLEIQRTEQGDSAMYLCASSLEQTYGYTFGSGTRLTVV.

This clone has a single count. The CDR3: CASSLAGTAFYGYTF. CDR3 nucleotides: TGTGCCAGCAGCTTAGCCGGGACAGCTTTCTATGGCTACACCTTC. V and J are TRBV7-9 and TRBJ1-2; 7 bases map to TRBD1. Trimming cost V 0 bases and J 4 bases; bases outside gene matches: 5. CDR3 length: 15 residues. Per germline, CDR1 SEHNR and CDR2 FQNEAQ (reference sequence).

The genes are TRBV15 and TRBJ1-1; D possibly corresponds to TRBD1 (5 bases). This CDR3 has 16 amino acids. Trimming removed 1 base at V and 1 base at J, with 13 bases between. Germline assignment: CDR1 LNHNV and CDR2 YYDKDF (reference sequence). The CDR3 reads CATSRGGGKANTEAFF. DNA for the CDR3: TGTGCCACCAGCAGAGGTGGGGGGAAGGCGAACACTGAAGCTTTCTTT.

This chain uses TRBV4-1 with TRBJ2-7, with a weak D call TRBD1 (6 bases). Deletions cut 3 bases from V and 4 bases from J, with 13 bases between. This CDR3 has 14 amino acids. The germline V gene has CDR1 MGHRA and CDR2 YSYEKL. CDR3 residues: CASSQVPGEYEQYF. The DNA of the CDR3 is TGCGCCAGCAGCCAGGTACCAGGGGAGTACGAGCAGTACTTC.

This clone has only one observation. The chain is built from TRBV20-1 and TRBJ2-3; 7 nucleotides agree with TRBD2. Germline loops: CDR1 DFQATT, CDR2 SNEGSKA (reference sequence). CDR3 length: 17 residues. V gave up 3 bases and J gave up 0 bases; unmatched junction bases: 12. CDR3 residues: CSASGPASGGSTDTQYF. CDR3 coding DNA: TGCAGTGCTAGTGGCCCAGCTAGCGGTGGTAGCACAGATACGCAGTATTTT.

This chain links TRBV14 with TRBJ1-2; D is possibly TRBD1 (5 bases). Germline V gene sequence: CDR1 SGHDN, CDR2 FVKESK. The CDR3 runs to 12 residues. The V and J ends lost 6 bases and 3 bases respectively, with 8 bases between them. The CDR3 nucleotides are TGTGCCAGCAGACGACAGTACTATGGCTACACCTTC. As protein: CASRRQYYGYTF.

The CDR3 loop reads CASRTGTQEFNTGELFF. The CDR3 DNA is TGCGCCAGCAGGACCGGGACACAAGAATTTAACACCGGGGAGCTGTTTTTT. The gene calls are TRBV5-1 and TRBJ2-2, with a possible D match to TRBD1 (6 bases). V lost 5 bases and J lost 2, with 19 bases in between. Germline V lookup: CDR1 SGHRS, CDR2 YFSETQ. This CDR3 contains 17 residues.

The gene calls are TRBV5-4 and TRBJ2-1; a possible D gene is TRBD2 (5 bases). This CDR3 is built from 13 residues. Looked up from germline, CDR1 is SGHNT and CDR2 is YYREEE (reference sequence). The V end was cut by 0 bases, the J end by 9 bases, with 10 bases between. The CDR3 bases are TGTGCCAGCAGCTTGGGGCTAGCAGGTGAGCAGTTCTTC. Protein product: CASSLGLAGEQFF.

This clone has just one count. Additional DNA sequences in this sample encode the identical CDR3. The genes are TRBV2 and TRBJ2-7; the D is unclear. The germline V gene has CDR1 SNHLY and CDR2 FYNNEI. Deletions cut 3 bases from V and 0 bases from J, with 9 bases between. The CDR3 spans 14 residues. The CDR3 DNA sequence: TGTGCCAGCAGTGAGGGCAGCCTCTCCTACGAGCAGTACTTC. Translation: CASSEGSLSYEQYF.

The rearrangement uses TRBV5-5 and TRBJ1-5; D gene unclear. The V gene's germline CDR1 is SGHKS and CDR2 YYEKEE (reference sequence). V lost 0 bases and J lost 4, with 17 bases in between. CDR3 length: 17 residues. The CDR3 spells CASSLGEGTFVNQPQHF. The CDR3 region has the DNA TGTGCCAGCAGCTTGGGGGAGGGCACCTTTGTAAATCAGCCCCAGCATTTT.

This clone appeared a few times. V is TRBV7-3 and J is TRBJ1-5; D unclear. The germline V and J ends were trimmed by 1 base and 4 bases, with 23 bases remaining between them. The CDR3 consists of 19 residues. CDR1 SGHTA and CDR2 FQGTGA come from the germline V gene. DNA for the CDR3: TGTGCCAGCAGCTTAAGTCCCCCTCTGCAAAGGGAGGGTAATCAGCCCCAGCATTTT. This encodes CASSLSPPLQREGNQPQHF.

This sequence joins TRBV9 and TRBJ1-5; D ambiguous. Trimming stripped 1 base from V and 2 bases from J, with 7 bases between. Germline-derived CDR1 and CDR2 are SGDLS and YYNGEE. This CDR3 has 14 residues. The CDR3 reads CASSVSVGNQPQHF. The CDR3 DNA reads TGTGCCAGCAGCGTATCGGTTGGCAATCAGCCCCAGCATTTT.

This rearrangement joins TRBV5-5 to TRBJ1-2, with D tentatively TRBD1 (5 bases). V lost 1 base, J lost 4 bases, and 14 bases lay in between. This CDR3 is built from 15 residues. The V gene's germline CDR1 is SGHKS and CDR2 YYEKEE (reference sequence). CDR3 sequence: CASSLRGDSVYGYTF. CDR3 nucleotide sequence: TGTGCCAGCAGCTTGCGAGGAGACAGCGTCTATGGCTACACCTTC. Supplemented by reference TRBV5-5 and TRBJ1-2, the full variable domain reads DAGVTQSPTHLIKTRGQQVTLRCSPISGHKSVSWYQQVLGQGPQFIFQYYEKEERGRGNFPDRFSARQFPNYSSELNVNALLLGDSALYLCASSLRGDSVYGYTFGSGTRLTVV.

This clone is a singleton in its sample. J is TRBJ1-1 and V is TRBV5-1; the match to TRBD1 covers 7 bases. Germline loops: CDR1 SGHRS, CDR2 YFSETQ. The CDR3 runs 14 residues. The ends lost 4 bases at V and 5 bases at J; junction bases unmatched: 8. For the CDR3, the DNA is TGCGCCAGCAGCACGGGGACAGTCCAGACTGAAGCTTTCTTT. Its translation: CASSTGTVQTEAFF.

This rearrangement joins TRBV6-5 to TRBJ1-2; weak D call: TRBD1 (6 bases). Germline V CDR1 and CDR2: MNHEY, SVGAGI. Trimming left V 5 bases short and J 8 bases short, with 18 bases between. The CDR3 contains 14 residues. CDR3 residues: CASSHPDRGEGYTF. In DNA, the CDR3 is TGTGCCAGCAGTCACCCGGACAGAGGGGAGGGCTACACCTTC.

As for this clone: Other nucleotide sequences from this sample produce the same CDR3. This chain links TRBV29-1 with TRBJ2-2, with TRBD1 identical over 11 bases. The CDR3 is 13 amino acids. V trimming: 7 bases; J trimming: 3 bases; junction bases outside the gene matches: 1. Per the germline V gene, CDR1 is SQVTM and CDR2 is ANQGSEA. CDR3: CSADRGHTGELFF. The CDR3 nucleotides read TGCAGCGCGGACAGGGGGCACACCGGGGAGCTGTTTTTT.

The sample holds a few counts of this clone. This chain uses TRBV23-1 with TRBJ1-4; TRBD1 is a possible D gene (5 bases). TRBV23-1 is known as an ORF, though its function is uncertain. V lost 10 bases and J lost 0, with 27 bases in between. This CDR3 spans 19 amino acids. DNA of the CDR3: TGCGCCACCATCGTTAAAGTCAAGGGGTCACGAACAACTAATGAAAAACTGTTTTTT. Amino acid sequence: CATIVKVKGSRTTNEKLFF.

The rearrangement joins TRBV11-2 to TRBJ1-2, with D possibly being TRBD1 (5 bases). With 1 base removed from V and 6 bases from J, the gap between germline ends came to 12 bases. Germline V gene data show CDR1 as SGHAT and CDR2 as FQNNGV. The CDR3 totals 14 residues. Written as DNA, the CDR3 is TGTGCCAGCAGCTTAGCAGGGCCCAGGGATGGCTACACCTTC. Residues: CASSLAGPRDGYTF.